Each of the 5 T cell receptor beta chains below was sequenced from the same sample in a study of T cell responses to AZD1222 COVID-19 vaccine. The repertoire was sequenced with immunoSEQ multiplex PCR; TCRdb's copy has only in-frame clones and lacks some. The sample has tens of thousands of clones, roughly 89% seen once. The sequencing used peripheral blood, collected 28 days after the second AZD1222 dose. All receptors derive from an adult who received the AZD1222 COVID-19 vaccine.

CDR3 DNA: TGTGCCACCAGAGGGCTAGGGGGAGATACGCAGTATTTT. It translates to CATRGLGGDTQYF. The chain joins TRBV19 to TRBJ2-3; D possibly corresponds to TRBD1 (6 bases). There are 13 residues in the CDR3. CDR1 LNHDA and CDR2 SQIVND come from the germline V gene (reference sequence). The V and J ends lost 10 bases and 5 bases respectively, with 16 bases between them.

The chain has TRBV30 and TRBJ1-2, with unresolved D. This CDR3 comprises 15 residues. The V end was cut by 0 bases, the J end by 4 bases, with 15 bases between. Germline values: CDR1 GTSNPN, CDR2 SVGIG (reference sequence). CDR3 nucleotides: TGTGCCTGGAGTGTACGGTTGGGCTCCAGCTATGGCTACACCTTC. Amino acids: CAWSVRLGSSYGYTF.

V gene TRBV6-1 combines with J gene TRBJ1-2, with 7 positions matching TRBD1. After removal of 1 base from V and 0 bases from J, the junction contained 8 bases not matched to a gene. From germline, CDR1 is MNHNS and CDR2 SASEGT. This CDR3 has 17 residues. Here the CDR3 DNA reads TGTGCCAGCAGTGAAGGGCAGGGGGTATTGGCTAACTATGGCTACACCTTC. This gives the protein CASSEGQGVLANYGYTF.

The rearrangement uses TRBV7-9 and TRBJ2-7; 8 bases line up with TRBD1. CDR1 SEHNR and CDR2 FQNEAQ come from the germline V gene (reference sequence). The CDR3 totals 14 residues. The ends lost 6 bases at V and 0 bases at J; junction bases unmatched: 4. In nucleotides, the CDR3 is TGTGCCAGCAGTGACAGGGGCCACTCCTACGAGCAGTACTTC. Amino acids: CASSDRGHSYEQYF. Full variable domain (outside the CDR3, taken from reference TRBV7-9 and TRBJ2-7): DTGVSQNPRHKITKRGQNVTFRCDPISEHNRLYWYRQTLGQGPEFLTYFQNEAQLEKSRLLSDRFSAERPKGSFSTLEIQRTEQGDSAMYLCASSDRGHSYEQYFGPGTRLTVT.

The rearrangement joins TRBV3-1 (or the pseudogene TRBV3-2) to TRBJ1-3; D is perhaps TRBD1 (5 bases). The germline CDR1 and CDR2 sequences are LGHDT and YNNKEL (reference sequence). V was trimmed by 4 bases and J by 4 bases, leaving 14 bases between them. The CDR3 has 15 amino acids. For the CDR3, the DNA is TGTGCCAGCAGCCGCACCAGGGTCGACGGAAACACCATATATTTT. Protein sequence: CASSRTRVDGNTIYF.